Each of the 2 T cell receptor beta chains below was sequenced from the same sample in a study of blood T cell repertoires in COVID-19. TCRdb's copy holds only in-frame clones and misses some; the assay was immunoSEQ multiplex PCR. Seen here are about 50,000 clones, approximately 85% observed once, and the top ten hold roughly 14%. Sequencing was done on a sample of peripheral blood. The receptors here all came from a human donor in a cohort sampled during active COVID-19. The donor label of this sample is uncertain.

This clone was seen once. CDR3 region: CASSLESGSYNEQFF. CDR3 nucleotides: TGTGCCAGCAGCTTAGAGTCCGGGAGTTACAATGAGCAGTTCTTC. The chain uses TRBV7-9 and TRBJ2-1, with a tentative D call TRBD2 (6 bases). The CDR3 length is 15 residues. Trimming stripped 1 base from V and 4 bases from J, with 11 bases between. The germline gives CDR1 SEHNR, CDR2 FQNEAQ (reference sequence).

The chain combines TRBV25-1 with TRBJ2-3, with D unresolved. V was shortened by 4 bases and J by 1 base, with 9 bases between the two germline ends. CDR1 and CDR2 from the germline V gene are MGHDK and SYGVNS. The CDR3 consists of 14 residues. In nucleotides, the CDR3 is TGTGCCAGCAGTGGGTACAGAGGCACAGATACGCAGTATTTT. Protein sequence: CASSGYRGTDTQYF.